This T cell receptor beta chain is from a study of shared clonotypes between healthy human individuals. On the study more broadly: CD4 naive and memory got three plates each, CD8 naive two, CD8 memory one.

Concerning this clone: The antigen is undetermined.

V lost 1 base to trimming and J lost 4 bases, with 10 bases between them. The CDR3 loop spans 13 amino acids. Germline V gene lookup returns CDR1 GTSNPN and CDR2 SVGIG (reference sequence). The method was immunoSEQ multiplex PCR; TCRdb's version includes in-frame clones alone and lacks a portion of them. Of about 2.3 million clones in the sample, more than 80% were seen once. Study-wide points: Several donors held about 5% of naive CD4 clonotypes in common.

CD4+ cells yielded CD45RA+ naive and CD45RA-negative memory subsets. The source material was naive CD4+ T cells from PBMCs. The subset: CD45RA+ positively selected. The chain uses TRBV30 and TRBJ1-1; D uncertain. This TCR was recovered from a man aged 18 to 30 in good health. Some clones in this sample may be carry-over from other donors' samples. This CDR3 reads CAWSAQWGTEAFF. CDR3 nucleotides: TGTGCCTGGAGTGCTCAGTGGGGCACTGAAGCTTTCTTT.